Each of the 8 T cell receptor beta chains below was sequenced from the same sample in a study of T cells in localized non-small cell lung cancer. Assay used: immunoSEQ multiplex PCR; TCRdb lists only in-frame clones, some missing. The repertoire has 45,000 to 60,000 clones, about four fifths of them found once; the top ten carry about 20%. Material: peripheral blood, obtained before any cancer treatment. The receptors originated from a female donor at least 60 years old with stage II squamous cell lung carcinoma.

V and J are TRBV29-1 and TRBJ1-4; 10 nucleotides agree with TRBD1. Germline lookup yields CDR1 SQVTM and CDR2 ANQGSEA. V was clipped by 5 bases and J by 6 bases; unmatched bases: 6. This CDR3 is built from 14 residues. CDR3 sequence reads: CSVPGTGDHEKLFF. DNA for the CDR3: TGCAGCGTTCCAGGGACAGGGGATCATGAAAAACTGTTTTTT.

The chain recombines TRBV18 with TRBJ2-7, with 9 bases fitting TRBD1. The J segment lost 0 bases and the V segment lost 3 bases, leaving 3 bases of the junction unmatched. The CDR3 consists of 15 residues. Looked up from germline, CDR1 is KGHSH and CDR2 is LQKENI. CDR3 sequence reads: CASSPTGGTSYEQYF. CDR3 nucleotide sequence: TGTGCCAGCTCACCGACAGGGGGAACCTCCTACGAGCAGTACTTC.

The chain uses TRBV5-4 and TRBJ2-2; no reliable D call. V lost 3 bases and J 1 base, leaving 13 bases between the germline ends. CDR3 length: 16 residues. The germline V gene has CDR1 SGHNT and CDR2 YYREEE (reference sequence). This chain's CDR3 is CASSSILGMNTGELFF. As DNA, the CDR3 is TGTGCCAGCAGCTCGATCCTAGGGATGAACACCGGGGAGCTGTTTTTT.

This chain links TRBV7-2 with TRBJ2-3, with a weak D call TRBD2 (6 bases). This CDR3 has 16 residues. V gave up 0 bases and J gave up 1 base, with 11 bases separating them. The V gene's germline CDR1 is SGHTA and CDR2 FQGNSA. The CDR3 sequence is CASSLAHGTGTDTQYF. The CDR3 bases are TGTGCCAGCAGCTTAGCGCACGGGACTGGCACAGATACGCAGTATTTT. Full variable domain (outside the CDR3, taken from reference TRBV7-2 and TRBJ2-3): GAGVSQSPSNKVTEKGKDVELRCDPISGHTALYWYRQSLGQGLEFLIYFQGNSAPDKSGLPSDRFSAERTGGSVSTLTIQRTQQEDSAVYLCASSLAHGTGTDTQYFGPGTRLTVL.

The sample holds a few counts of this clone. The rearrangement joins TRBV6-1 to TRBJ1-1; D gene unclear. Germline-derived CDR1 and CDR2 are MNHNS and SASEGT. The CDR3 consists of 13 residues. Trimming removed 3 bases at V and 5 bases at J, with 10 bases between. CDR3 protein: CASSDRRGTEAFF. The CDR3 nucleotides are TGTGCCAGCAGTGATCGGCGAGGGACTGAAGCTTTCTTT.

V is TRBV5-6 and J is TRBJ1-2; TRBD1 matches 7 bases. The germline V gene has CDR1 SGHDT and CDR2 YYEEEE. The CDR3 has 15 amino acids. V was pared by 4 bases and J by 4 bases, with 10 bases of the junction left unmatched. CDR3 coding DNA: TGTGCCAGCAGCCCAATCATACAGGGGATCTATGGCTACACCTTC. Translated, it gives CASSPIIQGIYGYTF.

The gene calls are TRBV11-2 and TRBJ2-7; D possibly corresponds to TRBD1 (6 bases). V lost 1 base to trimming and J lost 6 bases, with 16 bases between them. CDR1 and CDR2 (germline): SGHAT, FQNNGV. CDR3 length equals 15 residues. CDR3 region: CASSLVNRENSEQYF. The CDR3 DNA is TGTGCCAGCAGCTTAGTTAACAGGGAGAATTCCGAGCAGTACTTC.

V is TRBV5-4 and J is TRBJ1-2, with a possible D match to TRBD1 (5 bases). CDR3 length: 13 residues. V lost 0 bases and J 4 bases, leaving 7 bases between the germline ends. Looked up from germline, CDR1 is SGHNT and CDR2 is YYREEE (reference sequence). CDR3 nucleotide sequence: TGTGCCAGCAGCTTGGAGGGGTTCTATGGCTACACCTTC. Residues: CASSLEGFYGYTF.